The text below deals with one TCR beta chain. Antigen unknown. This specimen comes from a study of monozygotic twins with inflammatory bowel disease. Study-wide findings and caveats: Researchers were unable to tell different T cell subtypes apart. Researchers report that IBD patients shared fewer clonotypes with others than healthy twins, especially amid disease activity.

Per donor there was one draw, yielding a blood sample of about 2.4 ml. Eight separate reactions per sample served to make cDNA. TCRdb processed the 5' RACE reads again and assigns one entry to each CDR3 protein, with no DNA. This listing includes 300,000 to 350,000 distinct CDR3 sequences. This sequence was found in a human donor with ulcerative colitis or Crohn's disease, or a healthy co-twin of an affected twin (not recorded which). The sequencing sample was made of blood.

The CDR3 loop reads CASSTVRGQHTEAFF. The chain links TRBV5-1 to TRBJ1-1; with no DNA, the TCRdb D assignment of TRBD1 cannot be verified. CDR3 length: 15 amino acids. Germline assignment: CDR1 SGHRS and CDR2 YFSETQ. The full variable domain, with the rest looked up from reference TRBV5-1 and TRBJ1-1, is KAGVTQTPRYLIKTRGQQVTLSCSPISGHRSVSWYQQTPGQGLQFLFEYFSETQRNKGNFPGRFSGRQFSNSRSEMNVSTLELGDSALYLCASSTVRGQHTEAFFGQGTRLTVV.